The 12 T cell receptor beta chains listed next were all sequenced from one sample in a study of blood T cell repertoires in COVID-19. The data were produced by immunoSEQ multiplex PCR, yet TCRdb's version contains in-frame clones alone and is incomplete. The table lists 70,000 or so clones, approximately 86% of them singletons, with about an eighth in the top ten. Sequenced sample: peripheral blood. Receptors originate from a woman aged 55 to 70 with acute or convalescent COVID-19.

In this sample, this clone turned up once. At the DNA level, this CDR3 is encoded by other sequences in the same sample as well. The rearrangement uses TRBV18 and TRBJ2-7; D possibly corresponds to TRBD1 (5 bases). The CDR3 has 13 amino acids. V was pared by 2 bases and J by 3 bases, with 8 bases between. CDR1 and CDR2 (germline): KGHSH, LQKENI. CDR3 in amino acids: CASSPGAGYEQYF. As DNA, the CDR3 is TGTGCCAGCTCACCAGGGGCAGGCTACGAGCAGTACTTC. The full variable domain, completed using reference TRBV18 and TRBJ2-7, is NAGVMQNPRHLVRRRGQEARLRCSPMKGHSHVYWYRQLPEEGLKFMVYLQKENIIDESGMPKERFSAEFPKEGPSILRIQQVVRGDSAAYFCASSPGAGYEQYFGPGTRLTVT.

This chain links TRBV6-1 with TRBJ1-6; 8 bases line up with TRBD1. The CDR3 loop spans 14 amino acids. In germline, CDR1 is MNHNS, CDR2 SASEGT. J gave up 10 bases and V 3 bases, and 5 bases lay outside the gene matches. The CDR3 DNA reads TGTGCCAGCAGTGACGGACAGGGAGAATCACCCCTCCACTTT. This codes for CASSDGQGESPLHF.

This chain uses TRBV25-1 with TRBJ1-1; D possibly corresponds to TRBD1 (5 bases). V shed 6 bases and J shed 5 bases, with 10 bases lying between them. Germline V gene lookup returns CDR1 MGHDK and CDR2 SYGVNS. The CDR3 consists of 12 residues. CDR3 loop: CASRTEGTEAFF. The DNA for the CDR3 is TGTGCCAGCAGGACAGAAGGGACTGAAGCTTTCTTT.

The rearrangement joins TRBV2 to TRBJ2-7; 7 bases line up with TRBD1. The CDR3 covers 15 residues. Germline-derived CDR1 and CDR2 are SNHLY and FYNNEI. The V segment lost 0 bases and the J segment 2 bases; nucleotides outside the gene matches: 4. CDR3: CASSEARDSPYEQYF. The CDR3, as DNA: TGTGCCAGCAGTGAAGCCCGGGACAGCCCCTACGAGCAGTACTTC.

The chain recombines TRBV2 with TRBJ1-1, with TRBD1 as a possible D gene (5 bases). CDR3 length: 13 amino acids. Germline lookup yields CDR1 SNHLY and CDR2 FYNNEI. V was shortened by 5 bases and J by 1 base, with 8 bases between the two germline ends. This chain's CDR3 is CASSLGQNTEAFF. The DNA of the CDR3 is TGTGCCAGCAGTCTCGGACAGAACACTGAAGCTTTCTTT.

By its share, this clone is medium-sized. The chain employs TRBV6-1 and TRBJ2-1; the match to TRBD1 covers 8 bases. This CDR3 contains 16 residues. The V and J ends lost 3 bases and 5 bases, in that order; junction bases with no gene match: 9. Germline V lookup: CDR1 MNHNS, CDR2 SASEGT. This CDR3 is CASSDFLGQGNNEQFF. The DNA for the CDR3 is TGTGCCAGCAGTGATTTCCTCGGACAGGGTAACAATGAGCAGTTCTTC.

This chain connects TRBV5-1 to TRBJ1-1, with D possibly TRBD1 on 6 matching bases. The V end was cut by 4 bases, the J end by 1 base, with 11 bases between. The CDR3 is 14 amino acids. The germline CDR1 and CDR2 sequences are SGHRS and YFSETQ. The CDR3 protein is CASSTTGTNTEAFF. The CDR3 DNA sequence: TGCGCCAGCAGCACCACAGGGACGAACACTGAAGCTTTCTTT.

The chain recombines TRBV12-3 or TRBV12-4 with TRBJ1-2, with D perhaps matching TRBD1 (5 bases). With 5 bases removed from V and 3 bases from J, the gap between germline ends came to 7 bases. The CDR3 sequence is 12 residues long. CDR3 protein: CASSTGDYGYTF. In DNA, the CDR3 is TGTGCCAGCAGTACAGGTGACTATGGCTACACCTTC.

The chain joins TRBV6-5 to TRBJ1-1; D uncertain. V dropped 4 bases and J dropped 4 bases, with 7 bases sitting between them. The CDR3 spans 12 residues. Germline CDR1 MNHEY, CDR2 SVGAGI. CDR3 loop: CASSSGGTEAFF. DNA of the CDR3: TGTGCCAGCAGTTCCGGCGGCACTGAAGCTTTCTTT.

J is TRBJ2-7 and V is TRBV5-1; 8 bases are shared with TRBD1. CDR3 length: 14 residues. Germline assignment: CDR1 SGHRS and CDR2 YFSETQ. V was pared by 3 bases and J by 6 bases, with 8 bases of the junction left unmatched. CDR3 bases: TGCGCCAGCAGCTCGGTCCAGGGGGCGGTCGAGCAGTACTTC. Translated, it gives CASSSVQGAVEQYF.

This clone appeared a single time. The J gene is TRBJ2-4, the V gene TRBV28; 12 bases map to TRBD2. The CDR3 consists of 15 residues. The germline V gene has CDR1 MDHEN and CDR2 SYDVKM. J gave up 6 bases and V 4 bases, and 4 bases lay outside the gene matches. Here the CDR3 reads CASSSSGGARNIQYF. CDR3 bases: TGTGCCAGCAGTTCTAGCGGGGGGGCCCGAAACATTCAGTACTTC.

V gene TRBV2 combines with J gene TRBJ1-5; 7 nucleotides align to TRBD1. Germline CDR1 reads SNHLY; CDR2 reads FYNNEI. The CDR3 consists of 15 residues. V lost 9 bases to trimming and J lost 0 bases; unmatched junction nucleotides: 8. The CDR3 loop is CASAKGADSNQPQHF. CDR3 DNA sequence: TGTGCCAGTGCTAAGGGGGCGGATAGCAATCAGCCCCAGCATTTT.